The source of this TCR beta chain is a study of shared clonotypes between healthy human individuals. Findings and caveats of the study: The study drew on few donors, limiting represented genetic and exposure-history diversity.

TCRdb keeps only in-frame clones here, not all; method: immunoSEQ multiplex PCR. Of about 2.3 million clones listed, about 90% are singletons. Worth noting for this clone: Its cognate antigen is unknown. This CDR3 is also generated by other DNA sequences in the sample.

The clonotype was recovered from a man between 18 and 35 years old in good health. Some clones in this sample may be carry-over from other donors' samples. Sequenced input: naive CD4+ T cells from PBMCs. Regarding subset: CD45RA+ positively selected.

CDR3 sequence: CASSLGQGNQPQHF. In nucleotides, the CDR3 is TGTGCCAGCAGCTTAGGGCAGGGGAATCAGCCCCAGCATTTT. V usage is TRBV7-9 and J usage is TRBJ1-5, with TRBD1 as a possible D gene (6 bases). In germline, CDR1 is SEHNR, CDR2 FQNEAQ (reference sequence). This CDR3 comprises 14 residues. The V and J ends lost 1 base and 4 bases respectively, with 8 bases between them.